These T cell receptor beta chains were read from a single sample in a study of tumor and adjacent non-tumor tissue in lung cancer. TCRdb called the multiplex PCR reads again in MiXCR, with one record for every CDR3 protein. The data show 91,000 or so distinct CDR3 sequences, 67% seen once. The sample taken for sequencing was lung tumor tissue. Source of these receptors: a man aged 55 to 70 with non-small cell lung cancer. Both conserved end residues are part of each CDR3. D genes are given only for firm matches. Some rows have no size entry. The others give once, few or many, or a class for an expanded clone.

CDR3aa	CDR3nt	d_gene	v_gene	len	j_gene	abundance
CASNLAESTGYEQYF	TGTGCCAGCAACTTGGCCGAGTCTACCGGCTACGAGCAGTACTTC	NA	TRBV5-6	15	TRBJ2-7	NA
CASNYIPTGDGYDYTF	TGTGCCAGCAATTATATACCGACAGGGGACGGCTATGACTACACCTTC	TRBD1	TRBV11-1	16	TRBJ1-2	NA
CASSLEARWSVTQYF	TGCGCCAGCAGCTTGGAGGCGAGATGGTCAGTGACCCAGTACTTC	NA	TRBV5-1	15	TRBJ2-5	NA
CACRERGYTF	TGTGCCTGTCGCGAACGTGGCTACACCTTC	NA	TRBV30	10	TRBJ1-2	many
CASKRGISVSSTDTQYF	TGTGCCAGCAAAAGGGGGATAAGCGTGTCTAGCACAGATACGCAGTATTTT	NA	TRBV6-2/TRBV6-3	17	TRBJ2-3	many
CANSRLAGDSYNEQFF	TGTGCCAACAGTCGGCTAGCTGGAGACTCCTACAATGAGCAGTTCTTC	NA	TRBV6-2/TRBV6-3	16	TRBJ2-1	NA
CASRPTGTSGGTSTDMQYF	TGTGCCAGCAGGCCTACGGGGACTAGCGGGGGAACTAGCACTGATATGCAGTATTTT	TRBD2	TRBV6-6	19	TRBJ2-3	NA
CSVEGLGKGGYTF	TGCAGCGTTGAAGGTCTGGGAAAGGGAGGCTACACCTTC	NA	TRBV29-1	13	TRBJ1-2	NA
CASSQGVGGNTGALF	TGCGCCAGCAGCCAGGGAGTGGGTGGGAACACTGGAGCTTTATTT	NA	TRBV4-3	15	TRBJ1-1	NA
CASSQGSRSVETRYF	TGTGCCAGCAGCCAAGGGAGCAGGAGTGTGGAGACCCGGTACTTC	NA	TRBV14	15	TRBJ2-5	NA
CASSRGDTRYF	TGTGCTAGCAGCCGTGGAGATACGCGGTATTTT	NA	TRBV6-6	11	TRBJ2-3	NA
CASSLGFGDEQYF	TGTGCCAGCAGCTTGGGTTTCGGCGATGAGCAGTACTTC	NA	TRBV5-6	13	TRBJ2-7	NA
CSAKTPELGVPAKNIQYF	TGCAGTGCCAAAACCCCGGAACTAGGTGTTCCTGCCAAAAACATTCAGTACTTC	NA	TRBV20-1	18	TRBJ2-4	NA
CASSPSEGLAGYEQYF	TGTGCCAGCAGCCCATCAGAGGGACTAGCGGGCTACGAGCAGTACTTC	TRBD2	TRBV7-2	16	TRBJ2-7	NA
CASSLAGAYNEQFF	TGTGCCAGCAGCTTAGCGGGGGCCTACAATGAGCAGTTCTTC	NA	TRBV11-1	14	TRBJ2-1	NA
CATSSPRDRAWGQYF	TGTGCCACCAGCTCTCCCCGGGACAGGGCTTGGGGGCAGTACTTC	TRBD1	TRBV11-2	15	TRBJ2-7	few
CASSERVTNYGYTF	TGTGCCAGCAGTGAGCGGGTGACTAACTATGGCTACACCTTC	NA	TRBV2	14	TRBJ1-2	many
CASSNARRSSYDEQFF	TGTGCCAGCAGTAACGCCCGGAGAAGCTCCTACGATGAGCAGTTCTTC	NA	TRBV11-3	16	TRBJ2-1	NA
CASSTIGGGLSPLHF	TGTGCCAGCAGCACCATAGGGGGCGGCTTATCACCCCTCCACTTT	TRBD1	TRBV28	15	TRBJ1-6	NA
CSVDAPRSYNEQFF	TGCAGTGTTGATGCGCCCCGCTCCTATAATGAGCAGTTCTTC	NA	TRBV29-1	14	TRBJ2-1	NA
CSVVAEGPHQPQHF	TGCAGCGTTGTGGCGGAGGGGCCCCATCAGCCCCAGCATTTT	NA	TRBV29-1	14	TRBJ1-5	many
CDSSTQVNSEAFF	TGCGACAGCAGCACACAGGTTAACAGTGAAGCTTTCTTT	NA	TRBV4-1	13	TRBJ1-1	NA
CASSSSWTGHSTGELFF	TGTGCCAGCAGCTCTAGCTGGACAGGACACTCCACCGGGGAGCTGTTTTTT	TRBD1	TRBV11-3	17	TRBJ2-2	NA
CSVGDPGNEQYF	TGCAGCGTTGGAGACCCCGGGAACGAGCAGTACTTC	NA	TRBV29-1	12	TRBJ2-7	many
CSASHPGGNGYTF	TGCAGTGCTTCCCACCCTGGGGGCAATGGCTATACCTTC	NA	TRBV20-1	13	TRBJ1-2	NA
CASSTPSGSDTQYF	TGTGCCAGCAGTACCCCTAGCGGGAGCGACACCCAGTACTTC	TRBD2	TRBV28	14	TRBJ2-5	NA
CASSPRGASGRNGQFF	TGCGCCAGCAGCCCAAGGGGGGCTAGCGGGAGGAATGGGCAGTTCTTC	TRBD2	TRBV11-3	16	TRBJ2-1	few
CAGKGTGSYEQYF	TGTGCCGGCAAGGGCACCGGGTCCTACGAGCAGTACTTC	NA	TRBV6-2/TRBV6-3	13	TRBJ2-7	NA
CSAQIRPNSGELFF	TGCAGTGCACAAATCAGGCCCAACTCCGGGGAGCTGTTTTTT	NA	TRBV20-1	14	TRBJ2-2	NA
CASSYGQLISGVHNGELFF	TGTGCAAGCAGCTACGGACAGCTCATTTCGGGAGTACATAACGGGGAGCTGTTTTTT	NA	TRBV5-5	19	TRBJ2-2	NA
CASSATDSIQPQHF	TGTGCCAGCAGTGCGACAGATAGCATTCAGCCCCAGCATTTT	NA	TRBV12-3/TRBV12-4	14	TRBJ1-5	NA
CASTEVSYNGQFF	TGCGCCAGCACTGAAGTTTCCTACAATGGGCAGTTCTTC	NA	TRBV10-2	13	TRBJ2-1	NA
CSVEPTGNGYAF	TGCAGCGTTGAACCCACAGGGAACGGCTACGCCTTC	NA	TRBV29-1	12	TRBJ1-2	NA
CASRGRGFNQPQHF	TGCGCCAGCAGGGGCCGGGGCTTTAATCAGCCCCAGCATTTT	NA	TRBV4-1	14	TRBJ1-5	many
CATSDPNRGGYGYTF	TGTGCCACCAGTGACCCAAACAGGGGTGGATATGGCTACACCTTC	TRBD1	TRBV24-1	15	TRBJ1-2	many
CALSFEMTVELFF	TGTGCCCTCAGCTTTGAAATGACCGTGGAGCTGTTTTTT	NA	TRBV11-3	13	TRBJ2-2	NA
CCGSEGGYGYTF	TGCTGCGGAAGCGAAGGGGGCTACGGCTACACCTTC	TRBD1	TRBV29-1	12	TRBJ1-2	NA
CSVGTPLNTIYF	TGCAGCGTCGGGACGCCTCTAAACACCATATATTTT	NA	TRBV29-1	12	TRBJ1-3	NA
CTSSHQDSSEQFF	TGCACCAGCAGCCACCAGGACAGCAGTGAGCAGTTCTTC	NA	TRBV4-3	13	TRBJ2-1	NA
CASRVGSYGYTF	TGTGCCAGCAGAGTAGGCAGCTATGGCTACACCTTC	NA	TRBV9	12	TRBJ1-2	once
CSVEGGHGVYEQYF	TGTAGCGTTGAAGGGGGACATGGGGTATACGAGCAGTACTTC	NA	TRBV29-1	14	TRBJ2-7	once
CASSQWTVDYGYTF	TGTGCCAGCAGTCAGTGGACAGTTGACTATGGCTACACCTTC	NA	TRBV12-3/TRBV12-4	14	TRBJ1-2	NA
CASRDRGETGELLF	TGTGCCAGCCGGGACAGGGGGGAAACCGGGGAGCTTTTATTT	TRBD1	TRBV12-3/TRBV12-4	14	TRBJ2-2	NA
CAISEAINSPLHF	TGTGCCATCAGTGAGGCTATTAATTCACCCCTCCACTTT	NA	TRBV10-3	13	TRBJ1-6	few
CARSSPAGGDRAEAFF	TGTGCCAGGAGTTCCCCTGCCGGAGGAGATAGGGCTGAAGCTTTCTTT	NA	TRBV28	16	TRBJ1-1	NA
CSAYRGTSDIQYF	TGCAGTGCATACCGGGGGACCTCCGACATTCAGTACTTC	NA	TRBV20-1	13	TRBJ2-4	once
CASSWEHKNEQSF	TGTGCCAGCAGCTGGGAACATAAGAATGAGCAGTCCTTC	NA	TRBV5-6	13	TRBJ2-1	NA
CASSLLARGTGELFF	TGTGCCAGCAGCCTCCTAGCGAGGGGGACCGGGGAGCTCTTTTTT	NA	TRBV11-2	15	TRBJ2-2	once
CASSIRDLLNYGYTF	TGTGCCAGTAGCATTAGGGACCTTCTTAACTATGGCTACACCTTC	NA	TRBV6-6	15	TRBJ1-2	NA